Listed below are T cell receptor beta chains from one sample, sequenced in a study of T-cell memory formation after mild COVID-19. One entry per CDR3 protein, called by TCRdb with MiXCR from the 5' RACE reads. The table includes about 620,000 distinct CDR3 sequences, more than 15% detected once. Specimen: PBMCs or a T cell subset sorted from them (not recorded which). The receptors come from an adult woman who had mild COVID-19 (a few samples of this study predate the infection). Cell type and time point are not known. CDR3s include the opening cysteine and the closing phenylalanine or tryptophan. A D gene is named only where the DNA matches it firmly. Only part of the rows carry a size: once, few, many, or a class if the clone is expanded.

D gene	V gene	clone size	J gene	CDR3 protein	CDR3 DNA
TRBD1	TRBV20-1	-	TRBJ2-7	CSAKGTESSYEQYF	TGCAGTGCTAAAGGGACAGAGAGCTCCTACGAGCAGTACTTC
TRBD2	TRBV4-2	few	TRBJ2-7	CASSQGTSGVSSYEQYF	TGTGCCAGCAGCCAAGGGACTAGCGGAGTAAGCTCCTACGAGCAGTACTTC
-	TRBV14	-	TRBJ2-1	CASSQEGFYNEQFF	TGTGCCAGCAGCCAAGAAGGATTCTACAATGAGCAGTTCTTC
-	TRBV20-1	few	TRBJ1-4	CSARDFTGNNEKLFF	TGCAGTGCTAGAGATTTTACAGGGAACAATGAAAAACTGTTTTTT
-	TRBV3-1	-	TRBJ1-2	CASSQAHPDDYTF	TGTGCCAGCAGCCAAGCCCATCCCGATGACTACACCTTC
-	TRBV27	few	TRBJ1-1	CASSPLGGPEAFF	TGTGCCAGCAGTCCTCTCGGGGGGCCTGAAGCTTTCTTT
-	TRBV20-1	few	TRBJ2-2	CSARRQEPNTGELFF	TGCAGTGCTAGACGACAGGAGCCCAACACCGGGGAGCTGTTTTTT
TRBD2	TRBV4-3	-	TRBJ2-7	CASSQDLKSGIFSYEQYF	TGCGCCAGCAGCCAAGATCTCAAGAGCGGGATTTTCTCCTACGAGCAGTACTTC
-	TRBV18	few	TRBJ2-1	CASSQTNLLGNNEQFF	TGTGCCAGCTCACAAACGAACCTACTGGGTAACAATGAGCAGTTCTTC
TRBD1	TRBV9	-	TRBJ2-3	CASSVGPGQVGDTQYF	TGTGCCAGCAGCGTGGGTCCGGGACAGGTAGGAGATACGCAGTATTTT
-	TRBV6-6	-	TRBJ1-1	CASSPRYPTPEAFF	TGTGCCAGCAGCCCACGATACCCAACGCCGGAAGCTTTCTTT
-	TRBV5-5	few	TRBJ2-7	CASSLVTESAYEQYF	TGTGCCAGCAGCTTGGTGACGGAGTCAGCCTACGAGCAGTACTTC
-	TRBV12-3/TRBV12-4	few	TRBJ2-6	CASSPQGHSGANVLTF	TGTGCCAGCAGTCCACAGGGCCACTCTGGGGCCAACGTCCTGACTTTC
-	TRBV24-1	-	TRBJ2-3	CATSVRETSTDTQYF	TGTGCCACCAGTGTTAGGGAAACTAGCACAGATACGCAGTATTTT
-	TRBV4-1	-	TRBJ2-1	CASSQPRTGSNEQFF	TGCGCCAGCAGCCAACCCCGGACTGGCTCAAATGAGCAGTTCTTC
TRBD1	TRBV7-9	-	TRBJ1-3	CASSSRQGDGNTIYF	TGTGCCAGCAGCTCACGACAGGGGGATGGAAACACCATATATTTT
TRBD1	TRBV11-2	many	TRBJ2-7	CASRSPGQGYPSSHEQYF	TGTGCCAGCCGCTCGCCGGGACAGGGCTATCCGTCCTCCCACGAGCAGTACTTC
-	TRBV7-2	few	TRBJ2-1	CASSWDFGYEQFF	TGTGCCAGCAGTTGGGACTTCGGGTATGAGCAGTTCTTC
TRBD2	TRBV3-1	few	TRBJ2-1	CASSQPMIAGGSEQFF	TGTGCCAGCAGCCAACCTATGATAGCGGGAGGGAGTGAGCAGTTCTTC
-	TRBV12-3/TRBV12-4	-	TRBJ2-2	CASKRTITGELFF	TGTGCCAGCAAAAGGACTATTACCGGGGAGCTGTTTTTT
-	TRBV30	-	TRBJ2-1	CAWSVGQLNEQFF	TGTGCCTGGAGTGTAGGACAGCTTAATGAGCAGTTCTTC
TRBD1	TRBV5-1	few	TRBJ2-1	CASSFPAGNQDRGNYNEQFF	TGCGCCAGCAGCTTCCCGGCGGGGAACCAAGACAGGGGCAATTACAATGAGCAGTTCTTC
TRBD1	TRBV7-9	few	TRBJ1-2	CASSSTGVNGYTF	TGTGCCAGCAGCTCGACAGGGGTAAACGGCTACACCTTC
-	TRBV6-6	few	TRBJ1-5	CASGDPGSNQPQHF	TGTGCCTCGGGAGACCCCGGGAGCAATCAGCCCCAGCATTTT
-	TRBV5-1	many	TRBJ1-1	CASSLGGNTEAFF	TGTGCCAGCAGTTTAGGGGGGAACACTGAAGCTTTCTTT
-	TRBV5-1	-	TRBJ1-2	CASSLGSLTDGYTF	TGCGCCAGCAGCTTGGGTTCCCTGACAGATGGCTACACCTTC
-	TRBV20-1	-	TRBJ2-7	CSATTGLAYEQYF	TGCAGTGCCACCACGGGGTTGGCCTACGAGCAGTACTTC
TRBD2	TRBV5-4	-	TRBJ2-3	CASSLQRERGTDTQYF	TGTGCCAGCAGCTTGCAGCGGGAGAGGGGGACAGATACGCAGTATTTT
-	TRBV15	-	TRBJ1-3	CATSRDRVSGNTIYF	TGTGCCACCAGCAGAGACAGGGTCTCTGGAAACACCATATATTTT
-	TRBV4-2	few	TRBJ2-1	CASSQDKGGSGEQFF	TGTGCCAGCAGCCAAGATAAGGGGGGGTCCGGTGAGCAGTTCTTC
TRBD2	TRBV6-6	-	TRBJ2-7	CASSRLASSYEQYF	TGTGCCAGCAGCAGACTAGCGTCTTCCTACGAGCAGTACTTC
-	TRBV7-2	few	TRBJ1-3	CASSLAPGAGGNTIYF	TGTGCCAGCAGCTTAGCTCCGGGGGCCGGGGGAAACACCATATATTTT
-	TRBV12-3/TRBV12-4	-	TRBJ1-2	CASSLARGQRSGYTF	TGTGCCAGCAGTTTAGCGAGAGGACAGAGGTCAGGCTACACCTTC
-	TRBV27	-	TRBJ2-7	CASGHPQGGAREQYF	TGTGCCAGCGGCCACCCACAGGGGGGGGCTCGAGAGCAGTACTTC
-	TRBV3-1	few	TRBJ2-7	CASSYRQDSYEQYF	TGTGCCAGCAGCTACAGACAGGACTCCTACGAGCAGTACTTC
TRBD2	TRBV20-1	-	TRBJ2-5	CSSVAGGRKLETQYF	TGCAGTTCCGTAGCGGGAGGTCGGAAATTGGAGACCCAGTACTTC
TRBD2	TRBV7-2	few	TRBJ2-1	CASSFSGTSNNEQFF	TGTGCCAGCAGCTTCAGCGGGACTTCTAACAATGAGCAGTTCTTC
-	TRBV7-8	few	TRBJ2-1	CASSVRSGGSYNEQFF	TGTGCCAGCAGCGTTCGTAGCGGAGGGTCCTACAATGAGCAGTTCTTC
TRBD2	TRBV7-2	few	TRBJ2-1	CASSWTSREQFF	TGTGCCAGCAGCTGGACTAGCCGGGAGCAGTTCTTC
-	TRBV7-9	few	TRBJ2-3	CASSPSGKGADTQYF	TGTGCCAGCAGCCCCTCGGGTAAGGGGGCAGATACGCAGTATTTT
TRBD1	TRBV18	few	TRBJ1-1	CASSPLGDRGNTEAFF	TGTGCCAGCTCACCCTTAGGGGACAGGGGAAACACTGAAGCTTTCTTT
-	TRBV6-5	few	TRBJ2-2	CASSYGTGGLFF	TGTGCCAGCAGTTACGGGACCGGGGGGCTGTTTTTT
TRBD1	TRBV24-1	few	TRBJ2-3	CATSDLGTGGASDTQYF	TGTGCCACCAGTGACCTCGGGACAGGGGGCGCTTCAGATACGCAGTATTTT
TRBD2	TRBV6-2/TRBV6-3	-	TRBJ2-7	CASSPGLALTYEQYF	TGTGCCAGCAGTCCCGGACTAGCCCTGACCTACGAGCAGTACTTC
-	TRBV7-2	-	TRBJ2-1	CASSPTRTLRGNEQFF	TGTGCCAGCAGCCCGACGCGGACGTTACGCGGTAATGAGCAGTTCTTC
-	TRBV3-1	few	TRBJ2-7	CASSRPGTSPRGYEQYF	TGTGCCAGCAGCCGACCCGGGACAAGCCCACGGGGCTACGAGCAGTACTTC
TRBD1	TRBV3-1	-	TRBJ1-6	CASRTTGWNSPLHF	TGTGCCAGCAGAACGACAGGGTGGAATTCACCCCTCCACTTT